A single T cell receptor (beta chain) is shown here with its context. Its antigen is unidentified. Libraries were prepared by immunoSEQ multiplex PCR; TCRdb keeps only in-frame clonotypes and omits some of them. The sample consists of approximately 150,000 clones, approximately 80% of them appearing once. The data are from a study of cytotoxic CD8 clonotypes in ibrutinib-treated CLL. Germline CDR1 MDHEN, CDR2 SYDVKM. V was cut by 8 bases and J by 0 bases, with 7 bases left in between. This CDR3 spans 12 amino acids. Broader study findings: With treatment, public clonotypes, which were uncommon, either contracted or remained stable.

This receptor was obtained from a human donor with chronic lymphocytic leukemia. Sample: PBMCs, taken after 24 months of ibrutinib treatment. The gene calls are TRBV28 and TRBJ1-1; D remains ambiguous. The CDR3: CASVEVNTEAFF. For the CDR3, the DNA is TGTGCCAGCGTGGAGGTGAACACTGAAGCTTTCTTT.